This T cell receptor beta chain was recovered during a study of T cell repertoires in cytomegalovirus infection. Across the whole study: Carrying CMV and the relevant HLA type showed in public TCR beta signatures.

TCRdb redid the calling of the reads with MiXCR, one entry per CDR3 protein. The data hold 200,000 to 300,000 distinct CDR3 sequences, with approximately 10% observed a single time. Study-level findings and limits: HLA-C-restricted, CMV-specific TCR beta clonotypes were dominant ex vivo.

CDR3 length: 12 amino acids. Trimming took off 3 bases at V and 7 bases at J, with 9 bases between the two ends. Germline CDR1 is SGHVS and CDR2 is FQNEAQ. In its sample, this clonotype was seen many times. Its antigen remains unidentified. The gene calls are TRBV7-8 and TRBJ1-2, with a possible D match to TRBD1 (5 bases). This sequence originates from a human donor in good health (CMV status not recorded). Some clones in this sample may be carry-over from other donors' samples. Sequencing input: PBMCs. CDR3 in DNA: TGTGCCAGCAGCTTTTGGGGGTCTGGCTACACCTTC. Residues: CASSFWGSGYTF.